The source of this TCR beta chain is a study of cytomegalovirus exposure and HLA in healthy donors. Study-wide results and caveats: Common viral pathogens were later found to be apparently linked to several of the most significant clusters. In a later analysis, an Asian-associated ancestry cluster reportedly showed fewer N-insertions than the approximately 640-donor mean.

The PCR had 60 Vbeta and 13 Jbeta primers. TCRdb's copy holds only in-frame clones and misses some; the assay was immunoSEQ multiplex PCR. Seen here are about 140,000 clones, 88% observed once, and the top ten hold 0.5% to 0.65%. Comment on this clone: What it recognizes is unknown.

Trimming took 4 bases from V and 9 from J, leaving 13 bases between them. There are 13 residues in the CDR3. Germline CDR1 reads LNHDA; CDR2 reads SQIVND (reference sequence). Sequenced input: PBMCs. The sequence came from a middle-aged woman in good health and CMV-seronegative. V is TRBV19 and J is TRBJ2-1, with D perhaps matching TRBD1 (5 bases). CDR3 amino acids: CASSKGQGTEQFF. CDR3 coding DNA: TGTGCCAGTAGTAAGGGCCAGGGAACTGAGCAGTTCTTC.